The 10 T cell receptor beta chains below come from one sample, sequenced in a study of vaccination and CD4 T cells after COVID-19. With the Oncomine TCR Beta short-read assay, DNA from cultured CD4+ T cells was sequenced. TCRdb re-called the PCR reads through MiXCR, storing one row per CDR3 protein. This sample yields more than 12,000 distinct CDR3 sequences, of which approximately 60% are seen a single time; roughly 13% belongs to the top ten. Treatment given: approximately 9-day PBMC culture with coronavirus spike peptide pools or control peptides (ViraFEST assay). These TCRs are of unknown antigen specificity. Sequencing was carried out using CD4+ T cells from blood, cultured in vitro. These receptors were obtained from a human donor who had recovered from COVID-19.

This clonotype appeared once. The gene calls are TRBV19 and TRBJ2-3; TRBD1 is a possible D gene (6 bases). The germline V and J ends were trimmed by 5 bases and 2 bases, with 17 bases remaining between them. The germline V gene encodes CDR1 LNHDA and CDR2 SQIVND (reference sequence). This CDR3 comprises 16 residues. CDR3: CASSYGQRDFTDTQYF. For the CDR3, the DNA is TGTGCCAGTAGTTACGGACAGCGAGACTTCACAGATACGCAGTATTTT.

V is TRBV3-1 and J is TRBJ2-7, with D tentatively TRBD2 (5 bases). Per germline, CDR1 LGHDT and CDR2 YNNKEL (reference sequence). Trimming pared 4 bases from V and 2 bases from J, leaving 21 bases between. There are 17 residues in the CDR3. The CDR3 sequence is CASSPSPGSSKTYEQYF. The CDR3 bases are TGTGCCAGCAGCCCCTCCCCTGGGAGCTCGAAAACCTACGAGCAGTACTTC.

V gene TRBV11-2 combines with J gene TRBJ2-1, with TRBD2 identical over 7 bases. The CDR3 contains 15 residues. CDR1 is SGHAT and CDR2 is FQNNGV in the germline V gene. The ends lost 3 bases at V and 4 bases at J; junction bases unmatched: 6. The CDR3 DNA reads TGTGCCAGCAGCTTGGGGGGGACGGAATACAATGAGCAGTTCTTC. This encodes CASSLGGTEYNEQFF.

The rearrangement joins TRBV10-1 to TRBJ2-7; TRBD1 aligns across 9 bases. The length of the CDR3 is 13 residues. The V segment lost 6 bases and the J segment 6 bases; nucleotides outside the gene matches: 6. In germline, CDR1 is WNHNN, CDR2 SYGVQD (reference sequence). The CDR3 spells CASRRDREGEQYF. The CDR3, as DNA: TGCGCCAGCAGGAGGGACAGGGAGGGCGAGCAGTACTTC.

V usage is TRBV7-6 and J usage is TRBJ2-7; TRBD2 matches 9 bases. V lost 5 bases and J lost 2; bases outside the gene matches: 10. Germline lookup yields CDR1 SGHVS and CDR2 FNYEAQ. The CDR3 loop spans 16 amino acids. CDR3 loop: CASSPGRLAGPYEQYF. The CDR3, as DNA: TGTGCCAGCAGCCCTGGCCGTCTAGCGGGACCCTACGAGCAGTACTTC.

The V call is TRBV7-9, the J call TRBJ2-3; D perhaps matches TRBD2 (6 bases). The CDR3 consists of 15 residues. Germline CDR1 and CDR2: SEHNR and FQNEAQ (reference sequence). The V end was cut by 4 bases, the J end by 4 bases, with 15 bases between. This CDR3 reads CASSSLAGSADTQYF. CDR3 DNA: TGTGCCAGCAGCTCCTTAGCCGGGAGCGCAGATACGCAGTATTTT.

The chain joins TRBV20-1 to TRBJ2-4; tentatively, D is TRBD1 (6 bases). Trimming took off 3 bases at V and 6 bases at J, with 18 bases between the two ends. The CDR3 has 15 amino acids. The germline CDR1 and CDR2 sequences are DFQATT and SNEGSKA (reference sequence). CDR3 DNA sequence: TGCAGTGCTAGTTTGGGCAACAGGGTACTAAACATTCAGTACTTC. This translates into CSASLGNRVLNIQYF.

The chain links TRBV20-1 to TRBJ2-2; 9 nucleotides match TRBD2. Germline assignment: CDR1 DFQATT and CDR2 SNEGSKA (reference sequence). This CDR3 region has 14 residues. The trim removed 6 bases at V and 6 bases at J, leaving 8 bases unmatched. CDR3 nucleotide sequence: TGCAGTGCAAAGGGGCGGGAGGGGGCCGGGGAGCTGTTTTTT. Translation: CSAKGREGAGELFF.

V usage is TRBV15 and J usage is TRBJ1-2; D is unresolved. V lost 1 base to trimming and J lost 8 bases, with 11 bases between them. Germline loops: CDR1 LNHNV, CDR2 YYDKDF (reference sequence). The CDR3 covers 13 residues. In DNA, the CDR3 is TGTGCCACCAGCAGAGGGGATTTGGAGGGCTACACCTTC. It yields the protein CATSRGDLEGYTF.

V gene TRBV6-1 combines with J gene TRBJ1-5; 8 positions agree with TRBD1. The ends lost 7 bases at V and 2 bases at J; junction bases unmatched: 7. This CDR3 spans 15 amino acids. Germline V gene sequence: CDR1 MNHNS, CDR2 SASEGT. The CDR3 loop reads CASIQGAEGNQPQHF. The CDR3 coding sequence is TGTGCCAGCATTCAGGGGGCAGAGGGCAATCAGCCCCAGCATTTT.